The sequence of this TCR beta chain was determined in a study of blood T cell repertoires in COVID-19. Background on the study: Specimens from acute and convalescent COVID-19 originated in the United States, Italy and Spain.

Germline V gene data show CDR1 as SGHRS and CDR2 as YFSETQ. V was pared by 3 bases and J by 0 bases, with 3 bases of the junction left unmatched. The CDR3 runs 16 residues. The table came from immunoSEQ multiplex PCR; TCRdb's copy has only in-frame clones and leaves some out. The sample includes over 100,000 clones, around nine tenths of them seen just once. The chain is built from TRBV5-1 and TRBJ1-3, with TRBD1 matching 10 bases. This sequence originates from a man in his 60s with COVID-19, enrolled during active disease. Source material: peripheral blood. CDR3 amino acids: CASSWTGGISGNTIYF. The CDR3 DNA is TGCGCCAGCAGCTGGACAGGGGGGATCTCTGGAAACACCATATATTTT.